One sample yielded the 14 T cell receptor beta chains listed below, sequenced in a study of CD8+ T cells in alopecia areata. The sequencing template was cDNA reverse transcribed from extracted RNA. Here immunoSEQ multiplex PCR was the method, and the copy in TCRdb shows in-frame clones only, minus some. The data contain 61,000 or so clones, about 96% of them seen just once; the ten biggest clones take up around a quarter. The material sequenced was CD8+ T cells sorted from blood, taken at week 0. These TCRs come from a human donor with alopecia areata.

The V call is TRBV27, the J call TRBJ2-2; 10 bases match TRBD2. The CDR3 is made up of 19 amino acids. Germline CDR1 MNHEY, CDR2 SMNVEV (reference sequence). V was pared by 1 base and J by 0 bases, with 8 bases of the junction left unmatched. The CDR3 DNA reads TGTGCCAGCAGTTTATTTACTAGCGGGGCCTCATCGAACACCGGGGAGCTGTTTTTT. Amino acids: CASSLFTSGASSNTGELFF.

The V call is TRBV6-5, the J call TRBJ1-5, with unresolved D. Germline CDR1 MNHEY, CDR2 SVGAGI. The CDR3 contains 13 residues. Trimming left V 7 bases short and J 0 bases short, with 7 bases between. For the CDR3, the DNA is TGTGCCAGCAAGGCGGGTAGCAATCAGCCCCAGCATTTT. Translated, it gives CASKAGSNQPQHF.

CDR3: CASSPEVASGGMNTQYF. In DNA form, the CDR3 reads TGTGCCAGCAGCCCAGAAGTGGCCAGCGGGGGCATGAATACGCAGTATTTT. The chain joins TRBV4-2 to TRBJ2-3, with 8 bases identical to TRBD2. CDR3 length: 17 amino acids. With 4 bases clipped from V and 7 bases from J, the junction kept 16 bases outside the gene matches. The germline CDR1 and CDR2 sequences are LGHNA and YNFKEQ.

The V gene is TRBV7-6, the J gene TRBJ2-7; 7 bases are shared with TRBD2. This CDR3 has 15 residues. J was trimmed by 4 bases and V by 5 bases; bases with no gene match: 11. Germline V gene data show CDR1 as SGHVS and CDR2 as FNYEAQ. In DNA, the CDR3 is TGTGCCAGCAGCCCCCGCGGACTAGAAGTTTACGAGCAGTACTTC. Translating it yields CASSPRGLEVYEQYF.

The V gene is TRBV11-1, the J gene TRBJ2-3, with D perhaps matching TRBD1 (5 bases). The germline V gene has CDR1 SGHAT and CDR2 FQDESV (reference sequence). The V end was cut by 3 bases, the J end by 0 bases, with 10 bases between. This CDR3 has 15 residues. The CDR3 here is CASSFNDRSTDTQYF. The CDR3, as DNA: TGTGCCAGCAGCTTCAACGACAGAAGCACAGATACGCAGTATTTT.

The CDR3 nucleotides are TGTGCCAGCAGCTCGACAGGGCACACTGAAGCTTTCTTT. Translating gives CASSSTGHTEAFF. This rearrangement joins TRBV13 to TRBJ1-1; 7 bases map to TRBD1. J gave up 3 bases and V 4 bases, and 2 bases lay outside the gene matches. The CDR3 consists of 13 residues. CDR1 PRHDT and CDR2 FYEKMQ come from the germline V gene (reference sequence).

The rearrangement uses TRBV15 and TRBJ2-4; D ambiguous. Germline V gene sequence: CDR1 LNHNV, CDR2 YYDKDF (reference sequence). The CDR3 has 16 amino acids. The V end was cut by 9 bases, the J end by 1 base, with 19 bases between. The CDR3 sequence: CATRRALWRAKNIQYF. The CDR3 bases are TGTGCCACACGCCGGGCCCTATGGCGTGCCAAAAACATTCAGTACTTC.

The chain links TRBV7-2 to TRBJ2-1; 7 nucleotides line up with TRBD1. The CDR3 spans 18 residues. V lost 0 bases and J lost 4; bases outside the gene matches: 12. CDR1 SGHTA and CDR2 FQGNSA come from the germline V gene. CDR3 nucleotides: TGTGCCAGCAGCTTAGCCCCCGGGACAGTACCGGGGTACAATGAGCAGTTCTTC. Encoded protein: CASSLAPGTVPGYNEQFF.

The J gene is TRBJ2-7, the V gene TRBV4-3; 10 nucleotides line up with TRBD1. Losses at the gene ends were 0 bases for V and 5 bases for J; bases not matched to a gene: 7. CDR1 is LGHNA, CDR2 YSLEER, per germline. This CDR3 is built from 16 residues. The CDR3 nucleotides are TGCGCCAGCAGCCAAGATAGTGGACAGGGGGGGAACGAGCAGTACTTC. It encodes CASSQDSGQGGNEQYF.

The rearrangement links TRBV7-9 to TRBJ2-7; TRBD2 aligns across 11 bases. The junction had 7 bases not matched to a gene; V was cut back by 4 bases and J by 2 bases. The CDR3 is 16 residues long. Germline V lookup: CDR1 SEHNR, CDR2 FQNEAQ (reference sequence). This CDR3 reads CASSSGTSGDPYEQYF. As DNA, the CDR3 is TGTGCCAGCAGCTCAGGGACTAGCGGCGACCCCTACGAGCAGTACTTC.

The chain has TRBV27 and TRBJ1-2; 10 bases match TRBD1. The V and J ends lost 6 bases and 7 bases, in that order; junction bases with no gene match: 8. The CDR3 runs to 14 residues. Germline V lookup: CDR1 MNHEY, CDR2 SMNVEV (reference sequence). CDR3 sequence: CASREDRGWGGYTF. As DNA, the CDR3 is TGTGCCAGCAGGGAGGACAGGGGGTGGGGTGGCTACACCTTC.

V usage is TRBV19 and J usage is TRBJ2-1; 7 positions match TRBD2. Germline CDR1 LNHDA, CDR2 SQIVND (reference sequence). This CDR3 contains 14 residues. Trimming at V came to 3 bases and at J to 3 bases, leaving 2 bases not matched to a gene. DNA for the CDR3: TGTGCCAGTAGTATCGGCGGGGGCTACAATGAGCAGTTCTTC. Encoded protein: CASSIGGGYNEQFF.

This CDR3 is CASSDTGNYGYTF. CDR3 bases: TGTGCCAGCAGCGACACAGGGAACTATGGCTACACCTTC. The chain joins TRBV6-5 to TRBJ1-2; TRBD1 might be the D (6 bases). The CDR3 sequence is 13 residues long. Germline V gene lookup returns CDR1 MNHEY and CDR2 SVGAGI. V lost 6 bases and J lost 2, with 10 bases in between.

The V call is TRBV4-2, the J call TRBJ2-7; D is tentatively TRBD1 or TRBD2 (6 bases each). V lost 5 bases and J 5 bases, leaving 10 bases between the germline ends. This CDR3 has 12 amino acids. Germline V CDR1 and CDR2: LGHNA, YNFKEQ. CDR3 DNA: TGTGCCAGCAGCGGAGGGGGAAACGAGCAGTACTTC. This codes for CASSGGGNEQYF.